What follows are 19 T cell receptor beta chains derived from one specimen sequenced in a study of blood T cell repertoires in COVID-19 (dated by TCRdb to the early 2020s). The library relied on the immunoSEQ multiplex PCR assay. This is the immuneACCESS table as TCRdb keeps it, with only in-frame sequences that have V and J called. A part of the clones is gone; compared with another copy, unresolved V genes explain less than half, and the rest is unexplained. Present in this sample are around 140,000 clones, about 90% of which were seen just once. The ten largest clones represent 30% to 45% of the sample. Specimen: peripheral blood. The receptors here all came from a man between 45 and 60 years old who had recovered from COVID-19.

This clone was observed once. The CDR3: CAWSAAGDEQYF. CDR3 coding DNA: TGTGCCTGGAGTGCCGCAGGGGACGAGCAGTACTTC. J is TRBJ2-7 and V is TRBV30, with D tentatively TRBD1 (6 bases). This CDR3 region has 12 residues. Trimming took 1 base from V and 5 from J, leaving 9 bases between them. The germline V gene has CDR1 GTSNPN and CDR2 SVGIG (reference sequence).

The chain employs TRBV10-1 and TRBJ1-1, with D tentatively TRBD1 (6 bases). The V end was cut by 3 bases, the J end by 0 bases, with 11 bases between. In germline, CDR1 is WNHNN, CDR2 SYGVQD (reference sequence). This CDR3 has 15 residues. The CDR3 loop is CASSDNRDLNTEAFF. CDR3 sequence (DNA): TGCGCCAGCAGTGATAACAGGGATTTGAACACTGAAGCTTTCTTT.

The chain carries TRBV5-1 and TRBJ1-2, with TRBD1 matching 7 bases. CDR3 size: 14 residues. V was clipped by 0 bases and J by 7 bases; unmatched bases: 6. The V gene's germline CDR1 is SGHRS and CDR2 YFSETQ. CDR3: CASSLGRGSSGYTF. In nucleotides, the CDR3 is TGCGCCAGCAGCTTGGGCAGGGGGTCCAGTGGCTACACCTTC.

The chain uses TRBV14 and TRBJ2-3, with a possible D match to TRBD2 (5 bases). Germline values: CDR1 SGHDN, CDR2 FVKESK. The CDR3 covers 15 residues. Trimming took 2 bases from V and 1 from J, leaving 10 bases between them. CDR3 sequence reads: CASSQLLVGTDTQYF. CDR3 bases: TGTGCCAGCAGCCAACTACTAGTTGGCACAGATACGCAGTATTTT.

The chain employs TRBV2 and TRBJ2-1, with 8 nucleotides matching TRBD1. CDR1 SNHLY and CDR2 FYNNEI come from the germline V gene. The CDR3 covers 14 residues. J was trimmed by 3 bases and V by 5 bases; bases with no gene match: 3. The CDR3 bases are TGTGCCAGCAGTCCCGGACAGGGCTACAATGAGCAGTTCTTC. Its translation: CASSPGQGYNEQFF.

The chain couples TRBV3-1 (or the pseudogene TRBV3-2) to TRBJ1-2; 7 nucleotides agree with TRBD1. The CDR3 runs 15 residues. After removal of 4 bases from V and 0 bases from J, the junction contained 5 bases not matched to a gene. Germline CDR1 is LGHDT and CDR2 is YNNKEL (reference sequence). CDR3 sequence reads: CASSLGTDTNYGYTF. CDR3 DNA sequence: TGTGCCAGCAGCCTAGGGACAGACACTAACTATGGCTACACCTTC.

The chain is built from TRBV30 and TRBJ2-2, with D possibly TRBD1 on 6 matching bases. Germline assignment: CDR1 GTSNPN and CDR2 SVGIG (reference sequence). V was clipped by 4 bases and J by 3 bases, with 6 bases between them. The CDR3 loop spans 12 amino acids. This CDR3 is CAWTGDTGELFF. As DNA, the CDR3 is TGTGCCTGGACAGGGGACACCGGGGAGCTGTTTTTT.

This clone was seen a few times. The genes are TRBV2 and TRBJ2-1; 12 nucleotides line up with TRBD2. This CDR3 spans 17 amino acids. Losses at the gene ends were 5 bases for V and 4 bases for J; bases not matched to a gene: 9. Germline V gives CDR1 SNHLY, CDR2 FYNNEI. The CDR3 sequence: CASSSLGLAGKYNEQFF. The CDR3 coding sequence is TGTGCCAGCAGTTCACTAGGACTAGCGGGGAAGTACAATGAGCAGTTCTTC. Variable domain in full (rest from reference TRBV2 and TRBJ2-1): EPEVTQTPSHQVTQMGQEVILRCVPISNHLYFYWYRQILGQKVEFLVSFYNNEISEKSEIFDDQFSVERPDGSNFTLKIRSTKLEDSAMYFCASSSLGLAGKYNEQFFGPGTRLTVL.

The chain couples TRBV9 to TRBJ1-2, with 7 positions matching TRBD1. CDR3 length: 15 residues. Trimming removed 4 bases from V and 2 bases from J; junction bases left unmatched: 8. Germline lookup yields CDR1 SGDLS and CDR2 YYNGEE. CDR3 sequence (DNA): TGTGCCAGCAGCACATCGACAGGGTCCAACTATGGCTACACCTTC. This sequence encodes CASSTSTGSNYGYTF. The full variable domain, completed using reference TRBV9 and TRBJ1-2, is DSGVTQTPKHLITATGQRVTLRCSPRSGDLSVYWYQQSLDQGLQFLIQYYNGEERAKGNILERFSAQQFPDLHSELNLSSLELGDSALYFCASSTSTGSNYGYTFGSGTRLTVV.

The chain couples TRBV10-3 to TRBJ2-3, with 8 bases identical to TRBD2. CDR1 ENHRY and CDR2 SYGVKD come from the germline V gene. CDR3 length equals 15 residues. The V gene end was trimmed by 2 bases and the J gene end by 5 bases; junction bases not matched to a gene: 6. The CDR3 sequence: CAISEDRGGQDTQYF. The DNA for the CDR3 is TGTGCCATCAGTGAGGATCGGGGGGGCCAAGATACGCAGTATTTT.

The CDR3 loop is CASSLVQFNTDTQYF. The CDR3 nucleotides read TGTGCCAGCAGCTTAGTGCAGTTTAACACAGATACGCAGTATTTT. The V call is TRBV13, the J call TRBJ2-3; no reliable D call. The CDR3 has 15 amino acids. CDR1 is PRHDT, CDR2 FYEKMQ, per germline (reference sequence). V was cut by 1 base and J by 2 bases, with 10 bases left in between.

The chain carries TRBV19 and TRBJ2-2; 7 bases fit TRBD2. This CDR3 contains 16 residues. J lost 4 bases, V lost 4 bases, and 9 bases had no gene match. Germline V CDR1 and CDR2: LNHDA, SQIVND (reference sequence). DNA for the CDR3: TGTGCCAGTAGTACCTCCGGCGGGGGTACCACCGGGGAGCTGTTTTTT. Protein sequence: CASSTSGGGTTGELFF.

The chain employs TRBV9 and TRBJ1-3, with D unresolved. V shed 0 bases and J shed 0 bases, with 13 bases lying between them. The CDR3 loop spans 17 amino acids. Per germline, CDR1 SGDLS and CDR2 YYNGEE. For the CDR3, the DNA is TGTGCCAGCAGCGTAGCGGCGGGCCCGAGCTCTGGAAACACCATATATTTT. As protein: CASSVAAGPSSGNTIYF.

This sequence joins TRBV5-1 and TRBJ2-1; 9 bases are shared with TRBD2. The CDR3 totals 15 residues. V lost 0 bases, J lost 6 bases, and 4 bases stayed unmatched. CDR1 is SGHRS and CDR2 is YFSETQ in the germline V gene. Here the CDR3 DNA reads TGCGCCAGCAGCTTGGAAGCGGGGGGTCGCAATGAGCAGTTCTTC. It encodes CASSLEAGGRNEQFF.

This chain joins TRBV10-3 and TRBJ2-3; 7 bases match TRBD2. J lost 4 bases, V lost 4 bases, and 8 bases had no gene match. The CDR3 length is 15 residues. Germline V gives CDR1 ENHRY, CDR2 SYGVKD. DNA of the CDR3: TGTGCCATCAGTGGGATGGGGGGGGAGTCAGATACGCAGTATTTT. This codes for CAISGMGGESDTQYF.

V is TRBV2 and J is TRBJ2-2; 9 positions match TRBD1. Germline V gene data show CDR1 as SNHLY and CDR2 as FYNNEI. Unmatched junction bases numbered 5, after V lost 7 bases and J lost 2 bases. The CDR3 runs 15 residues. The CDR3 is CASISDRGNTGELFF. The CDR3 DNA follows: TGTGCCAGCATATCGGACAGGGGAAACACCGGGGAGCTGTTTTTT.

The V gene is TRBV5-1, the J gene TRBJ2-5, with TRBD2 matching 8 bases. CDR1 is SGHRS and CDR2 is YFSETQ in the germline V gene. V lost 5 bases to trimming and J lost 5 bases; unmatched junction nucleotides: 5. The CDR3 sequence is 13 residues long. Here the CDR3 DNA reads TGCGCCAGCAGTCCCACGGGAGGGGAGACCCAGTACTTC. This translates into CASSPTGGETQYF.

This CDR3 reads CASSPGGASGLREQYF. The DNA of the CDR3 is TGTGCCAGCAGCCCGGGCGGGGCTAGCGGATTGAGGGAGCAGTACTTC. This rearrangement joins TRBV11-2 to TRBJ2-7; 7 bases fit TRBD2. CDR1 SGHAT and CDR2 FQNNGV come from the germline V gene. V trimming: 5 bases; J trimming: 7 bases; junction bases outside the gene matches: 17. The CDR3 length is 16 residues.

The chain employs TRBV19 and TRBJ2-7, with 8 bases identical to TRBD1. Germline loops: CDR1 LNHDA, CDR2 SQIVND (reference sequence). The length of the CDR3 is 14 residues. V trimming: 3 bases; J trimming: 2 bases; junction bases outside the gene matches: 3. The CDR3 is CASSIMDRAYEQYF. The CDR3 DNA reads as TGTGCCAGTAGTATCATGGACAGGGCCTACGAGCAGTACTTC.